Listed here are 24 T cell receptor beta chains from one sample, sequenced in a study of blood T cell repertoires in COVID-19. Sequencing used immunoSEQ multiplex PCR; TCRdb keeps in-frame clones, though not all of them. Of over 80,000 clones listed, roughly 86% are singletons. The sample was peripheral blood. These receptor sequences come from a man in his fifties with acute or convalescent COVID-19.

The J gene is TRBJ1-1, the V gene TRBV29-1; TRBD1 matches at 7 bases. Germline CDR1 SQVTM, CDR2 ANQGSEA. This CDR3 has 13 residues. Losses at the gene ends were 3 bases for V and 1 base for J; bases not matched to a gene: 2. The CDR3 DNA reads TGCAGCGTTGATAAGGGGGCGAACACTGAAGCTTTCTTT. Translation gives CSVDKGANTEAFF.

The chain joins TRBV19 to TRBJ2-4; 7 bases fit TRBD1. CDR1 is LNHDA, CDR2 SQIVND, per germline (reference sequence). The CDR3 is 18 residues long. Losses at the gene ends were 3 bases for V and 0 bases for J; bases not matched to a gene: 11. CDR3: CASSIYPPGQLAKNIQYF. Written as DNA, the CDR3 is TGTGCCAGTAGTATTTATCCCCCGGGACAGTTAGCCAAAAACATTCAGTACTTC.

This clone showed up just once. V and J are TRBV7-8 and TRBJ1-1, with D possibly matching TRBD1 (6 bases). Germline V gene lookup returns CDR1 SGHVS and CDR2 FQNEAQ. Trimming took off 1 base at V and 0 bases at J, with 9 bases between the two ends. This CDR3 spans 15 amino acids. The CDR3 region is CASSLDRVLNTEAFF. CDR3 DNA: TGTGCCAGCAGCTTAGACAGGGTCCTGAACACTGAAGCTTTCTTT. Full variable domain (missing parts from reference TRBV7-8 and TRBJ1-1): GAGVSQSPRYKVAKRGQDVALRCDPISGHVSLFWYQQALGQGPEFLTYFQNEAQLDKSGLPSDRFFAERPEGSVSTLKIQRTQQEDSAVYLCASSLDRVLNTEAFFGQGTRLTVV.

The chain employs TRBV10-1 and TRBJ1-3; 7 nucleotides align to TRBD1. V was pared by 2 bases and J by 1 base, with 5 bases of the junction left unmatched. Germline CDR1 WNHNN, CDR2 SYGVQD (reference sequence). There are 16 residues in the CDR3. The CDR3 DNA follows: TGCGCCAGCAGTGAGCGGACAGGCCTATCTGGAAACACCATATATTTT. Translating it yields CASSERTGLSGNTIYF.

The genes are TRBV6-1 and TRBJ1-4; 7 bases agree with TRBD1. The J segment lost 2 bases and the V segment lost 3 bases, leaving 12 bases of the junction unmatched. Germline CDR1 is MNHNS and CDR2 is SASEGT. The CDR3 runs to 18 residues. The CDR3 is CASSDGRDSASTNEKLFF. In DNA, the CDR3 is TGTGCCAGCAGTGATGGCCGGGACAGCGCATCGACTAATGAAAAACTGTTTTTT.

This clone has a single count. This chain uses TRBV19 with TRBJ2-7; the D gene is possibly TRBD2 (7 bases). This CDR3 is built from 16 residues. In germline, CDR1 is LNHDA, CDR2 SQIVND (reference sequence). V was trimmed by 0 bases and J by 2 bases, leaving 14 bases between them. CDR3 coding DNA: TGTGCCAGTAGTATAGATCGAATAGGGGGGGCCTACGAGCAGTACTTC. It codes for CASSIDRIGGAYEQYF.

V gene TRBV27 combines with J gene TRBJ2-5; TRBD1 aligns across 8 bases. Germline lookup yields CDR1 MNHEY and CDR2 SMNVEV (reference sequence). The V gene end was trimmed by 3 bases and the J gene end by 3 bases; junction bases not matched to a gene: 3. This CDR3 contains 14 residues. CDR3 sequence reads: CASSFQQGEETQYF. CDR3 DNA: TGTGCCAGCAGTTTCCAACAGGGGGAAGAGACCCAGTACTTC.

This chain joins TRBV5-5 and TRBJ2-2, with TRBD1 matching over 7 bases. Trimming cost V 0 bases and J 7 bases; bases outside gene matches: 3. Germline CDR1 reads SGHKS; CDR2 reads YYEKEE (reference sequence). CDR3 size: 14 residues. CDR3 bases: TGTGCCAGCAGCTTGGTAGGGGGCGGCGGGGAGCTGTTTTTT. Protein sequence: CASSLVGGGGELFF.

This chain connects TRBV5-4 to TRBJ2-5, with 11 bases matching TRBD2. The CDR3 totals 15 residues. Germline CDR1 reads SGHNT; CDR2 reads YYREEE (reference sequence). The ends lost 4 bases at V and 1 base at J; junction bases unmatched: 3. The CDR3 DNA sequence: TGTGCCAGCAGCCCTGGACTAGCGGGCCAAGAGACCCAGTACTTC. Translation gives CASSPGLAGQETQYF.

The chain has TRBV7-9 and TRBJ1-1; 7 positions agree with TRBD1. Germline assignment: CDR1 SEHNR and CDR2 FQNEAQ (reference sequence). Unmatched junction bases numbered 4, after V lost 5 bases and J lost 1 base. There are 14 residues in the CDR3. The CDR3 sequence is CASSDRQGNTEAFF. Written as DNA, the CDR3 is TGTGCCAGCAGCGACAGACAGGGGAACACTGAAGCTTTCTTT.

The chain carries TRBV2 and TRBJ1-5, with TRBD1 matching 9 bases. The germline CDR1 and CDR2 sequences are SNHLY and FYNNEI. This CDR3 is 16 amino acids long. The V and J ends lost 6 bases and 2 bases, in that order; junction bases with no gene match: 8. The CDR3 bases are TGTGCCAGCAGCGGATACAGGGGGCCGGGCAATCAGCCCCAGCATTTT. Protein sequence: CASSGYRGPGNQPQHF. Using reference TRBV2 and TRBJ1-5 for the parts outside the CDR3, the full variable domain is EPEVTQTPSHQVTQMGQEVILRCVPISNHLYFYWYRQILGQKVEFLVSFYNNEISEKSEIFDDQFSVERPDGSNFTLKIRSTKLEDSAMYFCASSGYRGPGNQPQHFGDGTRLSIL.

This chain links TRBV10-3 with TRBJ1-1; D is perhaps TRBD1 (5 bases). CDR3 length: 15 residues. Looked up from germline, CDR1 is ENHRY and CDR2 is SYGVKD. V was pared by 6 bases and J by 1 base, with 15 bases between. CDR3 sequence reads: CAISDSRGSNTEAFF. The CDR3 region has the DNA TGTGCCATCAGCGACTCTAGGGGTTCGAACACTGAAGCTTTCTTT.

The chain links TRBV5-1 to TRBJ2-2, with 7 bases fitting TRBD1. With V trimmed by 4 bases and J by 4 bases, 7 bases remained unmatched. Germline CDR1 is SGHRS and CDR2 is YFSETQ. This CDR3 has 15 amino acids. The DNA of the CDR3 is TGCGCCAGCAGCCTACGACAGGGCCGCACCGGGGAGCTGTTTTTT. Translation gives CASSLRQGRTGELFF.

The gene calls are TRBV15 and TRBJ1-1; no clear D. Trimming stripped 4 bases from V and 1 base from J, with 10 bases between. Germline V lookup: CDR1 LNHNV, CDR2 YYDKDF (reference sequence). This CDR3 has 14 amino acids. The CDR3 reads CATSNRPGNTEAFF. CDR3 bases: TGTGCCACCAGCAACCGGCCAGGGAACACTGAAGCTTTCTTT.

This clone was recorded once. The V and J genes are TRBV2 and TRBJ2-1; a weak D match, TRBD1 (5 bases). This CDR3 comprises 15 residues. Germline CDR1 and CDR2: SNHLY and FYNNEI. Trimming removed 6 bases at V and 7 bases at J, with 19 bases between. CDR3 coding DNA: TGTGCCAGCAGCAAAAGGGTGGACAATATTAATGAGCAGTTCTTC. Protein: CASSKRVDNINEQFF.

This chain joins TRBV18 and TRBJ1-2; a weak D match, TRBD1 (6 bases). V lost 2 bases and J 4 bases, leaving 14 bases between the germline ends. Looked up from germline, CDR1 is KGHSH and CDR2 is LQKENI. The CDR3 is 15 amino acids. CDR3 nucleotides: TGTGCCAGCTCACCAGGAACAGGGAAAAGCTATGGCTACACCTTC. The encoded protein is CASSPGTGKSYGYTF.

V and J are TRBV28 and TRBJ2-3; TRBD1 matches 9 bases. Germline CDR1 is MDHEN and CDR2 is SYDVKM. V lost 3 bases, J lost 4 bases, and 5 bases stayed unmatched. The CDR3 covers 15 residues. CDR3 region: CASSFSGQGPDTQYF. DNA of the CDR3: TGTGCCAGCAGTTTCTCGGGACAGGGACCAGATACGCAGTATTTT.

In its sample, this clone was seen a few times. The V and J genes are TRBV7-9 and TRBJ2-4; D is unclear. The V gene lost 1 base and the J gene lost 0 bases, with 10 bases spanning the gap. Germline loops: CDR1 SEHNR, CDR2 FQNEAQ (reference sequence). The CDR3 sequence is 16 residues long. The CDR3 DNA sequence: TGTGCCAGCAGCTTAGTCGGCGGTTTAGCCAAAAACATTCAGTACTTC. Residues: CASSLVGGLAKNIQYF.

The V call is TRBV7-2, the J call TRBJ2-1; 11 bases are shared with TRBD2. The CDR3 has 16 residues. From germline, CDR1 is SGHTA and CDR2 FQGNSA. V gave up 3 bases and J gave up 6 bases; unmatched junction bases: 7. In DNA form, the CDR3 reads TGTGCCAGCAGCTTCACCGGGACTAGCGGCCTCAATGAGCAGTTCTTC. Translating gives CASSFTGTSGLNEQFF. Drawing the rest from reference TRBV7-2 and TRBJ2-1, the complete variable domain is GAGVSQSPSNKVTEKGKDVELRCDPISGHTALYWYRQSLGQGLEFLIYFQGNSAPDKSGLPSDRFSAERTGGSVSTLTIQRTQQEDSAVYLCASSFTGTSGLNEQFFGPGTRLTVL.

The gene calls are TRBV6-5 and TRBJ2-3; 7 bases line up with TRBD1. With V trimmed by 5 bases and J by 1 base, 6 bases remained unmatched. The CDR3 is 15 amino acids. The germline V gene encodes CDR1 MNHEY and CDR2 SVGAGI. CDR3 residues: CASSLRQGGTDTQYF. DNA of the CDR3: TGTGCCAGCAGTCTCCGACAGGGTGGCACAGATACGCAGTATTTT.

This chain connects TRBV7-8 to TRBJ1-2; D might be TRBD1 (6 bases). This CDR3 has 15 amino acids. Trimming took 1 base from V and 5 from J, leaving 14 bases between them. Germline V gene data show CDR1 as SGHVS and CDR2 as FQNEAQ. DNA for the CDR3: TGTGCCAGCAGCTTAGTTACAGGGAAGGGGTATGGCTACACCTTC. It yields the protein CASSLVTGKGYGYTF.

The V gene is TRBV10-3, the J gene TRBJ2-7; TRBD2 might be the D (6 bases). Trimming took 10 bases from V and 6 from J, leaving 22 bases between them. The CDR3 runs to 14 residues. The germline V gene has CDR1 ENHRY and CDR2 SYGVKD. CDR3 protein: CATTGGAGTVEQYF. CDR3 nucleotides: TGTGCCACTACAGGAGGGGCGGGGACTGTCGAGCAGTACTTC.

In DNA form, the CDR3 reads TGTGCCTGGAGTGTTTTTTGTTTGGAGGTTGAAGCTTTCTTT. Translating gives CAWSVFCLEVEAFF. The genes are TRBV30 and TRBJ1-1; no clear D gene. Germline V gene lookup returns CDR1 GTSNPN and CDR2 SVGIG (reference sequence). V was cut by 0 bases and J by 7 bases, with 15 bases left in between. CDR3 length equals 14 residues.

The CDR3 loop reads CASSGAGTRLRETQYF. CDR3 in DNA: TGTGCCAGCAGCGGCGCCGGGACTAGGTTACGGGAGACCCAGTACTTC. This chain joins TRBV9 and TRBJ2-5; 8 nucleotides line up with TRBD2. Losses at the gene ends were 3 bases for V and 5 bases for J; bases not matched to a gene: 12. The germline V gene encodes CDR1 SGDLS and CDR2 YYNGEE. The CDR3 is made up of 16 amino acids.